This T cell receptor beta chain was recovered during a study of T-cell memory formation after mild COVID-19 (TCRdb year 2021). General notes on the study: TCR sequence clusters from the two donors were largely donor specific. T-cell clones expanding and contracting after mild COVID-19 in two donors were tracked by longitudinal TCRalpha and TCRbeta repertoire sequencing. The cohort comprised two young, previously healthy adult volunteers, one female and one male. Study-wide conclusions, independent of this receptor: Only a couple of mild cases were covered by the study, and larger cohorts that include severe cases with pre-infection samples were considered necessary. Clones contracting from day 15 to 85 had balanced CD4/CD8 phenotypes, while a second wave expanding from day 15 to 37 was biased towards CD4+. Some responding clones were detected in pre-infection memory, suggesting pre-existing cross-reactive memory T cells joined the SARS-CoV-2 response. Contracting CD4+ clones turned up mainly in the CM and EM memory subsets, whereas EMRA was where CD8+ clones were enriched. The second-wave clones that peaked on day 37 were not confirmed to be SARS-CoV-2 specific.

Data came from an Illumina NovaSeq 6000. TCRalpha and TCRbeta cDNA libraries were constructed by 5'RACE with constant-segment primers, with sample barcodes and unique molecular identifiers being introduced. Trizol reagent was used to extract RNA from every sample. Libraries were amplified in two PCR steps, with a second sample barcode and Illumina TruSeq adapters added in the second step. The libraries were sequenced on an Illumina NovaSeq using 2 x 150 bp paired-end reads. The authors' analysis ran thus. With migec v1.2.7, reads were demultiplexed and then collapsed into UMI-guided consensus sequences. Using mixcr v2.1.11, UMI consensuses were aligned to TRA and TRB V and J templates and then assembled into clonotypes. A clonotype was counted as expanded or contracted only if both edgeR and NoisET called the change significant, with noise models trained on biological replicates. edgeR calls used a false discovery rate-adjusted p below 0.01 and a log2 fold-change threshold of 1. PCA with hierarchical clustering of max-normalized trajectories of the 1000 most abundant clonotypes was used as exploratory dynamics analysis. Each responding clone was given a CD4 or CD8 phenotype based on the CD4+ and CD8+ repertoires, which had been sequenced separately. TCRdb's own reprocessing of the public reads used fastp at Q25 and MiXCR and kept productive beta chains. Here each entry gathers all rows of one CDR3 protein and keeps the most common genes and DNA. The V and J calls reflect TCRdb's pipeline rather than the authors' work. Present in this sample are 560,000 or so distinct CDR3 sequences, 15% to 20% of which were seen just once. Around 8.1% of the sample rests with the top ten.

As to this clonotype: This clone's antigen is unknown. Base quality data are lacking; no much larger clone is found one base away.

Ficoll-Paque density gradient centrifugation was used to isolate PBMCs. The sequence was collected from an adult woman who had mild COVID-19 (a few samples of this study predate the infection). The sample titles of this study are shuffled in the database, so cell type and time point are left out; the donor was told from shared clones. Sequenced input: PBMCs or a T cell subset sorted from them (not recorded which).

The DNA reads TGTGCCAGCAGTTTAGCGGGCAGGGTCGATCAGCCCCAGCATTTT. It codes for CASSLAGRVDQPQHF. The rearrangement joined TRBV12-3 or TRBV12-4 to TRBJ1-5; the D region possibly corresponds to TRBD1 (5 bases align). The germline ends are 11 bases apart after V is trimmed by 0 bases and J by 5 bases. The CDR3, from cysteine to phenylalanine, totals 15 residues. The sequence is cut down to CDR3 DNA, 45 bases in frame from base 1.